This T cell receptor beta chain was captured in a study of shared clonotypes between healthy human individuals. The germline V and J ends were trimmed by 4 bases and 0 bases, with 10 bases remaining between them. Looked up from germline, CDR1 is SGHRS and CDR2 is YFSETQ. The CDR3 consists of 14 residues. TCRdb keeps only in-frame clones here, not all; method: immunoSEQ multiplex PCR. The sample yields fewer than 1.6 million clones, about 98.5% seen once. Both subsets, CD45RA+ naive and CD45RA-negative memory, were split from the CD4+ cells. As to this clone: The antigen remains unidentified.

Whole-study findings and limits: On the whole, naive subsets had larger estimated richness than memory subsets had.

The chain couples TRBV5-1 to TRBJ2-5; TRBD1 is a possible D gene (6 bases). Sequencing was performed on naive CD4+ T cells sorted from blood. Regarding subset: CD45RA+ positively selected. The TCR originated in a man younger than 45 in good health. CDR3 bases: TGCGCCAGCAGCATAGGGGGTTACCAAGAGACCCAGTACTTC. Its translation: CASSIGGYQETQYF.